This record covers a single T cell receptor beta chain. The antigen remains undetermined. At one end, the junction sequence differs from germline, possibly due to a read error. The data were obtained in a study of molecular identifiers for immune sequencing clone quantification. This CDR3 has 12 amino acids. Germline V lookup: CDR1 SEHNR, CDR2 FQNEAQ (reference sequence). Study-wide results and limits: Under 1% of molecules in naive cells, but over 98% of effector molecules, belonged to clones above 20 RNA copies.

TCRdb re-called the PCR reads through MiXCR, storing one row per CDR3 protein. The sample consists of roughly 320,000 distinct CDR3 sequences, roughly 23% of them appearing once. Material: naive CD8+ T cells from blood, with Jurkat cell RNA spiked in. The subset was: FACS-sorted CD8+CD4-CCR7+CD45RA+ naive T cells. V gene TRBV7-9 combines with J gene TRBJ2-7; D call uncertain. The receptor's source is a human donor in good health. Some libraries in this study had Jurkat cell RNA spiked in. CDR3 sequence: CASSLENYERYF. The CDR3 region has the DNA TGTGCCAGCAGCTTAGAGAACTACGAGCGGTACTTC.